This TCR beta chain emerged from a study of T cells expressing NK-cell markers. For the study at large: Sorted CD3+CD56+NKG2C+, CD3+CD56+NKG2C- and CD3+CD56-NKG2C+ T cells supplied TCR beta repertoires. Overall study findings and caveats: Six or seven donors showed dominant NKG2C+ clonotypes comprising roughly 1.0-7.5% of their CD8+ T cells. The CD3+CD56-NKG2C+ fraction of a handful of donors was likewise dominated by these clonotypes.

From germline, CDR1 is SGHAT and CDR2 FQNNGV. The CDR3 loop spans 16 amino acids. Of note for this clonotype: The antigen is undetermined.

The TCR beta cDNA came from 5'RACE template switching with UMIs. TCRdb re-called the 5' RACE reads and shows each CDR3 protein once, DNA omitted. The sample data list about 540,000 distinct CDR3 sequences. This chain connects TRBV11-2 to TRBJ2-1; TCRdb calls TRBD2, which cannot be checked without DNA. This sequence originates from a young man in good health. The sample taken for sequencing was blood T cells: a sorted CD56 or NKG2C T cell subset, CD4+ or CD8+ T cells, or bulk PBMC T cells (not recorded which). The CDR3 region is CASSNLNPSGSSEQFF.